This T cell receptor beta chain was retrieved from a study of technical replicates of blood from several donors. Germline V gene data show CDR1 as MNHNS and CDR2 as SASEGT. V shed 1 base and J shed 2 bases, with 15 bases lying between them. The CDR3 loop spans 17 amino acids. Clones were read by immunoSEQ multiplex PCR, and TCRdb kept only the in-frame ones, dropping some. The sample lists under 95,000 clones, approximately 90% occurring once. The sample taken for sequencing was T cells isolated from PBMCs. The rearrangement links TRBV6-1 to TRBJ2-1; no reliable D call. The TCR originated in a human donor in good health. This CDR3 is CASSEGLLSEAYNEQFF. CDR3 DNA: TGTGCCAGCAGTGAAGGACTCCTGAGCGAGGCCTACAATGAGCAGTTCTTC.